A single sample is the source of the 17 T cell receptor beta chains below, sequenced in a study of OX40 agonist ivuxolimab in advanced cancers. Receptors were amplified or captured by the immunoSEQ multiplex PCR assay. TCRdb obtained this table from immuneACCESS and retained in-frame rearrangements with V and J assigned. These tables miss some clones; where compared with another copy, unresolved V genes account for less than half of the shortfall, and the remainder is unexplained. The sample records roughly 80,000 clones, approximately 95% of which are singletons. Approximately 0.3% of the sample belongs to the ten largest clones. The source was CD4+ or CD8+ T cells sorted from blood, collected in a trial of the OX40 agonist ivuxolimab. The receptors here all came from an adult with an advanced solid tumor such as melanoma, head and neck, liver or kidney cancer.

This rearrangement joins TRBV29-1 to TRBJ2-1; D may match TRBD1 or TRBD2 (5 bases each). The germline CDR1 and CDR2 sequences are SQVTM and ANQGSEA. The CDR3 length is 13 residues. The V gene lost 3 bases and the J gene lost 12 bases, with 18 bases spanning the gap. The CDR3 DNA reads as TGCAGCGTTGACGGCCAACTAGGCGACAGGCAGTTCTTC. It translates to CSVDGQLGDRQFF.

CDR3 DNA: TGTGCCAGCAGTGATCAGGACTATGGCTACACCTTC. As protein: CASSDQDYGYTF. The chain employs TRBV6-5 and TRBJ1-2; D remains ambiguous. Germline loops: CDR1 MNHEY, CDR2 SVGAGI. V was pared by 5 bases and J by 3 bases, with 7 bases between. CDR3 length: 12 amino acids.

The chain is built from TRBV30 and TRBJ2-3; possible D gene TRBD1, 7 bases. Germline-derived CDR1 and CDR2 are GTSNPN and SVGIG (reference sequence). With 8 bases removed from V and 6 bases from J, the gap between germline ends came to 21 bases. The length of the CDR3 is 14 residues. CDR3 sequence (DNA): TGTGCCGGTCAGGGGGGTTCCCTGGCGGATACGCAGTATTTT. Translated: CAGQGGSLADTQYF. The full variable domain, in which reference TRBV30 and TRBJ2-3 provide the parts outside the CDR3, is SQTIHQWPATLVQPVGSPLSLECTVEGTSNPNLYWYRQAAGRGLQLLFYSVGIGQISSEVPQNLSASRPQDRQFILSSKKLLLSDSGFYLCAGQGGSLADTQYFGPGTRLTVL.

The chain is built from TRBV18 and TRBJ2-1, with 10 bases aligning to TRBD1. The germline V gene encodes CDR1 KGHSH and CDR2 LQKENI. V lost 7 bases, J lost 4 bases, and 7 bases stayed unmatched. The CDR3 runs 15 residues. CDR3 region: CASYRGQGPYNEQFF. For the CDR3, the DNA is TGTGCCAGCTACAGGGGACAGGGGCCTTACAATGAGCAGTTCTTC.

On this clone: In the same sample, other DNA sequences code for this CDR3. Written as DNA, the CDR3 is TGCGCCAGCAGCTTGGATCCGGTGAACACTGAAGCTTTCTTT. Its protein is CASSLDPVNTEAFF. The chain combines TRBV5-1 with TRBJ1-1; no clear D gene. The CDR3 totals 14 residues. Trimming removed 0 bases from V and 0 bases from J, with 6 bases in between. Germline loops: CDR1 SGHRS, CDR2 YFSETQ.

The rearrangement uses TRBV5-1 and TRBJ2-1; 7 positions match TRBD1. The germline gives CDR1 SGHRS, CDR2 YFSETQ. Trimming at V came to 1 base and at J to 1 base, leaving 5 bases not matched to a gene. The CDR3 consists of 16 residues. Here the CDR3 reads CASSLTAGGSYNEQFF. The DNA of the CDR3 is TGCGCCAGCAGCTTGACTGCAGGGGGATCCTACAATGAGCAGTTCTTC.

The chain links TRBV7-3 to TRBJ2-3, with TRBD2 matching over 8 bases. The CDR3 sequence is 15 residues long. Germline loops: CDR1 SGHTA, CDR2 FQGTGA. V dropped 6 bases and J dropped 3; count of bases not matched to a gene: 8. The CDR3 here is CASSSSGGWTDTQYF. DNA for the CDR3: TGTGCCAGCAGTTCAAGCGGGGGCTGGACAGATACGCAGTATTTT.

This chain connects TRBV19 to TRBJ2-1, with 8 nucleotides matching TRBD1. The CDR3 has 15 residues. Germline V lookup: CDR1 LNHDA, CDR2 SQIVND (reference sequence). The V and J ends lost 6 bases and 4 bases, in that order; junction bases with no gene match: 8. The CDR3 sequence is CASSSDRAGYNEQFF. CDR3 DNA: TGTGCCAGTAGCTCGGACAGGGCAGGATACAATGAGCAGTTCTTC. Using reference TRBV19 and TRBJ2-1 for the parts outside the CDR3, the full variable domain is DGGITQSPKYLFRKEGQNVTLSCEQNLNHDAMYWYRQDPGQGLRLIYYSQIVNDFQKGDIAEGYSVSREKKESFPLTVTSAQKNPTAFYLCASSSDRAGYNEQFFGPGTRLTVL.

The chain recombines TRBV27 with TRBJ2-5; D is perhaps TRBD1 or TRBD2 (5 bases each). V shed 3 bases and J shed 1 base, with 12 bases lying between them. Germline CDR1 reads MNHEY; CDR2 reads SMNVEV (reference sequence). CDR3 length equals 15 residues. This CDR3 is CASSFPGRSQETQYF. The CDR3 nucleotides read TGTGCCAGCAGTTTCCCGGGACGGAGCCAAGAGACCCAGTACTTC.

This sequence joins TRBV7-2 and TRBJ2-3, with 11 bases matching TRBD1. Trimming at V came to 5 bases and at J to 4 bases, leaving 5 bases not matched to a gene. The CDR3 covers 15 residues. CDR1 is SGHTA and CDR2 is FQGNSA in the germline V gene. CDR3 nucleotides: TGTGCCAGCAGCACCGGACAGGGGGCTGCAGATACGCAGTATTTT. Translation gives CASSTGQGAADTQYF.

The chain employs TRBV5-4 and TRBJ1-2, with TRBD1 matching 8 bases. CDR1 and CDR2 (germline): SGHNT, YYREEE (reference sequence). V lost 0 bases, J lost 2 bases, and 6 bases stayed unmatched. This CDR3 is built from 16 residues. CDR3 in amino acids: CASSLAVGQENYGYTF. The CDR3 DNA follows: TGTGCCAGCAGCTTGGCGGTGGGACAGGAGAACTATGGCTACACCTTC.

The chain combines TRBV29-1 with TRBJ2-7; D unresolved. CDR1 SQVTM and CDR2 ANQGSEA come from the germline V gene. The CDR3 consists of 15 residues. Trimming took off 6 bases at V and 0 bases at J, with 18 bases between the two ends. The CDR3 sequence: CSVSSREGSSYEQYF. The CDR3 DNA is TGCAGCGTCTCCTCAAGGGAAGGAAGCTCCTACGAGCAGTACTTC.

The gene calls are TRBV6-6 and TRBJ2-5, with D perhaps matching TRBD2 (7 bases). Per the germline V gene, CDR1 is MNHNY and CDR2 is SVGAGI (reference sequence). The V end was cut by 7 bases, the J end by 9 bases, with 24 bases between. The CDR3 spans 15 residues. This CDR3 reads CASNPEAGATQAQYF. The CDR3 DNA follows: TGTGCCAGCAATCCCGAGGCGGGGGCGACACAGGCCCAGTACTTC.

The V gene is TRBV4-2, the J gene TRBJ1-3; D gene ambiguous. This CDR3 is built from 16 residues. V was trimmed by 5 bases and J by 4 bases, leaving 18 bases between them. The germline V gene encodes CDR1 LGHNA and CDR2 YNFKEQ. The CDR3 DNA follows: TGTGCCAGCAGCTGGATGGGTTCGGGGTCAGGAAACACCATATATTTT. Amino acid sequence: CASSWMGSGSGNTIYF.

The chain joins TRBV19 to TRBJ1-5; tentatively, D is TRBD1 (5 bases). Per the germline V gene, CDR1 is LNHDA and CDR2 is SQIVND (reference sequence). Trimming stripped 7 bases from V and 2 bases from J, with 15 bases between. This CDR3 spans 15 amino acids. CDR3 amino acids: CASTAWLGGNQPQHF. In nucleotides, the CDR3 is TGTGCCAGTACCGCCTGGTTGGGGGGCAATCAGCCCCAGCATTTT.

The chain recombines TRBV27 with TRBJ2-2, with 11 bases that match TRBD1. Germline CDR1 MNHEY, CDR2 SMNVEV (reference sequence). The ends lost 5 bases at V and 16 bases at J; junction bases unmatched: 12. The CDR3 runs to 14 residues. The CDR3 region is CASSPDRGLLSRFF. In DNA form, the CDR3 reads TGTGCCAGCAGTCCGGACAGGGGGCTTTTATCTCGGTTTTTT.

The rearrangement links TRBV28 to TRBJ1-5; the D gene is possibly TRBD1 (6 bases). V shed 4 bases and J shed 6 bases, with 16 bases lying between them. CDR3 size: 15 residues. Per the germline V gene, CDR1 is MDHEN and CDR2 is SYDVKM. This CDR3 reads CASSSASGHFQPQHF. In DNA form, the CDR3 reads TGTGCCAGCAGTTCCGCGTCGGGACACTTTCAGCCCCAGCATTTT.